This TCR beta chain was identified in a study of read filtering for tumor transcriptome and immune sequencing. Looking at the study overall: Mean patient age was approximately 71 years, range about 47 to 90; approximately 17 male, roughly 14 female.

Molecular barcoded adaptors covering alpha/delta and beta/gamma chains were used on approximately 440 ng RNA. TCRdb re-analysed the reads in MiXCR, keeping a single row per CDR3 protein. Seen here are around 50,000 distinct CDR3 sequences, about 12% observed once, and the top ten hold 15% to 20%. This clonotype was observed at least ten times. With 3 bases removed from V and 3 bases from J, the gap between germline ends came to 12 bases. The CDR3 runs 15 residues. Germline V gives CDR1 SGHVS, CDR2 FQNEAQ. Sequenced material: a population of CD138-negative cells sorted from bone marrow. The rearrangement links TRBV7-8 to TRBJ1-5; the D gene is possibly TRBD1 (5 bases). This clonotype was obtained from a donor aged 40 or older with multiple myeloma. This CDR3 is CASSFGRELNQPQHF. In DNA, the CDR3 is TGTGCCAGCAGCTTTGGCAGGGAACTCAATCAGCCCCAGCATTTT.